This TCR beta chain originates from a study of blood T cell repertoires in COVID-19. Study context: Italy, Spain and the United States were the sources of the convalescent and acute COVID-19 samples.

Germline CDR1 reads MDHEN; CDR2 reads SYDVKM. The CDR3 totals 16 residues. J gave up 2 bases and V 6 bases, and 5 bases lay outside the gene matches. Assay used: immunoSEQ multiplex PCR; TCRdb lists only in-frame clones, some missing. The table has over 200,000 clones, about 90% seen once; the top ten hold 1.9%. In its sample, this clone was seen many times. The chain uses TRBV28 and TRBJ2-7; 15 bases align to TRBD2. Material for sequencing was peripheral blood. The TCR was taken from a man between 40 and 49 years old with active or convalescent COVID-19. Written as DNA, the CDR3 is TGTGCCAGCAGACGGACTAGCGGGGGGGCCGCCTACGAGCAGTACTTC. This encodes CASRRTSGGAAYEQYF.